This TCR beta chain was obtained from a study of cytomegalovirus exposure and HLA in healthy donors. Looking at the study overall: HLA-typed donors were the source of some 80 million unique TCRs, which an early data release held.

Findings and caveats of the study: Presence/absence analyses supposed approximately even sequencing depth among donors. Later on, a genetic analysis was performed. It linked a missense variant in DCLRE1C with V- and J-gene trimming of TCR beta.

Trimming took off 3 bases at V and 6 bases at J, with 14 bases between the two ends. The germline gives CDR1 KGHSH, CDR2 LQKENI. This CDR3 is built from 14 residues. Notes on this clone: Its antigen is undetermined.

The PCR contained 60 Vbeta and 13 Jbeta primers. The assay was immunoSEQ multiplex PCR, and TCRdb's table has in-frame clones only and misses some. The top ten hold under 4% of the sample, which has about 93,000 clones, approximately 81% seen once. Sequences were obtained from PBMCs. The clonotype was recovered from a woman in her forties in good health and CMV-seronegative. The chain recombines TRBV18 with TRBJ1-1; D may be TRBD1 (6 bases). CDR3 in amino acids: CASSPKGGFPEAFF. The CDR3 coding sequence is TGTGCCAGCTCACCCAAAGGGGGTTTTCCTGAAGCTTTCTTT.